The 2 T cell receptor beta chains below come from one sample, sequenced in a study of blood T cell repertoires in COVID-19. TCRdb keeps only in-frame clones here, not all; method: immunoSEQ multiplex PCR. The sample has some 150,000 clones; approximately 81% are singletons. Sequenced: peripheral blood. These receptors all come from a man aged 40-55 years with acute or convalescent COVID-19.

J is TRBJ2-2 and V is TRBV3-1 (or the pseudogene TRBV3-2); TRBD2 aligns across 8 bases. The CDR3 consists of 15 residues. V shed 3 bases, J shed 2 bases, and the junction held 2 bases outside the gene matches. Germline V lookup: CDR1 LGHDT, CDR2 YNNKEL (reference sequence). CDR3 coding DNA: TGTGCCAGCAGCCATCGGGGGGGTAACACCGGGGAGCTGTTTTTT. Translated, it gives CASSHRGGNTGELFF.

The chain is built from TRBV11-2 and TRBJ2-3; 8 bases align to TRBD2. The V and J ends lost 5 bases and 1 base, in that order; junction bases with no gene match: 8. CDR1 is SGHAT, CDR2 FQNNGV, per germline. The CDR3 contains 16 residues. CDR3 coding DNA: TGTGCCAGCAGCCCCGGGACTAGTTGGGGCACAGATACGCAGTATTTT. Protein: CASSPGTSWGTDTQYF.